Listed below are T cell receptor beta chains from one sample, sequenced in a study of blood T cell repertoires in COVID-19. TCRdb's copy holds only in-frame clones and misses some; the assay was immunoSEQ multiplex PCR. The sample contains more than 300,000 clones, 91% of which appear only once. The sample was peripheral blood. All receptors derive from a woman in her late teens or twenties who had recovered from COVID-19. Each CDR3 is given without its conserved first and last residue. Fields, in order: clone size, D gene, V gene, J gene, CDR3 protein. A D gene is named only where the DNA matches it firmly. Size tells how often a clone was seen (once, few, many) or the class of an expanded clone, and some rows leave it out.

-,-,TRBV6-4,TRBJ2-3,ASSDESGPDYDTDTQY
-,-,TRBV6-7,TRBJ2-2,ASIHRARNGELF
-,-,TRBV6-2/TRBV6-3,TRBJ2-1,ASSYTDYNEQF
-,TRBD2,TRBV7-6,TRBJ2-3,ASTRLAGVGGDTQY
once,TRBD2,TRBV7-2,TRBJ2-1,ASSLGLAVYNEQF
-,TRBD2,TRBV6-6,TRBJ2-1,ASIYGGTSGTNEQF
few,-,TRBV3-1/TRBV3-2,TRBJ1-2,ASSQRSPTGLLPSYGYT
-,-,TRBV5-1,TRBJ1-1,ASSLRAGLMNTEAF
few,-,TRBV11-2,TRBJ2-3,ASSTGIRADTQY
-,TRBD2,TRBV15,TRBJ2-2,ATSRTSGVNTGELF
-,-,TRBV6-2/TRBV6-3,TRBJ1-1,ASSYVRGSEAF
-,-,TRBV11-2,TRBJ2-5,ASTVGRYQETQY
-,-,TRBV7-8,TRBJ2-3,ASSPVGTDTQY
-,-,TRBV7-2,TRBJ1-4,ASSPTATNEKLF
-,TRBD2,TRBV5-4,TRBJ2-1,ASSLEAGSNEQF
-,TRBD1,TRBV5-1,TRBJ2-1,ASSLVGQGNNEQF
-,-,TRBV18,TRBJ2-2,ASSPMTGTGLIGELF
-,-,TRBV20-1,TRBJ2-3,SASPGNTQY
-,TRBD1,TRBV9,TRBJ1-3,ASSAKRDSSGNTIY
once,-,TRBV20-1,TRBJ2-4,SAQEGPGEY
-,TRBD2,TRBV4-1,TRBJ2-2,ASSQESGTTNTGELF
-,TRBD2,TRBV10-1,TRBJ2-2,ASSGGTSGKAGELF
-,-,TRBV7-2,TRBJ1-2,ASSLPGGANYGYT
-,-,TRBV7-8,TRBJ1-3,ASSLVGGGGGNTIY
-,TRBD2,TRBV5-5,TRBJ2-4,ASSPGTSSSIQY
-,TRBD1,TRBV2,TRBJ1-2,ASRPRDSTPYGYT
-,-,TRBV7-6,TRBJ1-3,ASSALRTMSSGNTIY
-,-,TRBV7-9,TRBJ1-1,ASSLGSTGEAF
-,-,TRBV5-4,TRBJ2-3,ASSIKPSTADTQY
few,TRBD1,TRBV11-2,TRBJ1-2,ASSIGQGAQTYGYT
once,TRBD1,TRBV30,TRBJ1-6,AWSRRQGGDSPLH
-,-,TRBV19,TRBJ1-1,ASSGRQVLNTEAF
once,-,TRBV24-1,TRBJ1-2,ATTQGRESNYGYT
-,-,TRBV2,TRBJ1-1,ASSVSGLVNTEAF
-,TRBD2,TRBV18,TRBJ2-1,ASSPPPGGDNEQF
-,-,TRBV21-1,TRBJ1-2,ASSKAYERTGMYGYT
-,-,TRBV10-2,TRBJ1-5,ASSGQGNQPQH
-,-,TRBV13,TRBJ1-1,ASSLYYVGDSEAF
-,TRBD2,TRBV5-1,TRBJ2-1,ASSLLAGDYNEQF
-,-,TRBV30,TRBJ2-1,AWSATSYNEQF
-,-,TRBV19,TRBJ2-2,ATKTTTGELF
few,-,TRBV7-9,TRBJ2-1,ASSLAVGASYNEQF
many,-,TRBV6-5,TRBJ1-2,ASRGGAGYGYT
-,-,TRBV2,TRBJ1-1,ADSTGIEAF
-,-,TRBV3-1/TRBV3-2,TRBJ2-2,ASRQGIDRTGELF
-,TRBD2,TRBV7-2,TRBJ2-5,ASSTGLVGLETQY
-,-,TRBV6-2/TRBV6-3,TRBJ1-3,ASSYSGSSSGNTIY
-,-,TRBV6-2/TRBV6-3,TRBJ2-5,ASSYPEQGGETQY
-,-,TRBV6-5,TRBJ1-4,ASSYGQTATNEKLF